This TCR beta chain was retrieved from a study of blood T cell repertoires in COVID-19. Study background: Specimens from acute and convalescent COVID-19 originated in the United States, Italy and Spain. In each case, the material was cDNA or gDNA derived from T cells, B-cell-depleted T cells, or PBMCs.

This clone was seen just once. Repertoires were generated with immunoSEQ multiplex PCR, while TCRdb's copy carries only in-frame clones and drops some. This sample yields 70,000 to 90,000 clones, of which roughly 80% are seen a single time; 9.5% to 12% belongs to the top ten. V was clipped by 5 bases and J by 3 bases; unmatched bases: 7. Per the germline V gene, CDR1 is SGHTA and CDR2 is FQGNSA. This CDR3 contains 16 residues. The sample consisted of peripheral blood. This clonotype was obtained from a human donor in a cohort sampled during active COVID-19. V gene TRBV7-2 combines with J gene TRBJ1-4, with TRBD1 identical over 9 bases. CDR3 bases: TGTGCCAGCAGCCTTACAGGGGGCATAGCTAATGAAAAACTGTTTTTT. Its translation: CASSLTGGIANEKLFF.